This TCR beta chain was sequenced for a study of cytomegalovirus exposure and HLA in healthy donors. Data came from immunoSEQ multiplex PCR; TCRdb stores just in-frame clones and leaves some out. Of around 110,000 clones in the sample, around 89% are singletons; the top ten hold 1.8%. Germline lookup yields CDR1 LNHNV and CDR2 YYDKDF (reference sequence). Trimming took 1 base from V and 3 from J, leaving 6 bases between them. The CDR3 sequence is 13 residues long. For this clone: Its target is not known.

Findings of the study overall: Some TCR beta chains (roughly 160 of them) were listed as cytomegalovirus-associated. In the roughly 130 validation repertoires, a later analysis found that first-cohort TCR clusters tended to co-occur.

The chain uses TRBV15 and TRBJ1-1; D ambiguous. Sample: PBMCs. This clonotype originated in a woman between 18 and 30 years old in good health and CMV-seropositive. CDR3 sequence: CATSRVSDTEAFF. The CDR3, as DNA: TGTGCCACCAGCAGAGTCAGTGACACTGAAGCTTTCTTT. Together with reference TRBV15 and TRBJ1-1, the CDR3 gives the full variable domain: DAMVIQNPRYQVTQFGKPVTLSCSQTLNHNVMYWYQQKSSQAPKLLFHYYDKDFNNEADTPDNFQSRRPNTSFCFLDIRSPGLGDTAMYLCATSRVSDTEAFFGQGTRLTVV.